This entry is about one T cell receptor beta chain. Genes here carry mouse names. Read sequence stops 1 residue before the CDR3 end, and the germline J gene provides the missing end. Generated by immunoSEQ multiplex PCR, the TCRdb table keeps only in-frame clones and is missing some. The sample has tens of thousands of clones, roughly 72% seen once. This sample is part of a study of tissue T cells after allogeneic stem cell transplantation. V was clipped by 2 bases and J by 2 bases, with 3 bases between them. The CDR3 covers 12 residues. Germline assignment: CDR1 NNHNN and CDR2 SYGAGS (reference sequence).

The receptor's source is a female BALB/c mouse in good health. The mouse strain carries the MHC haplotype H2-d. The V and J genes are TRBV13-2 and TRBJ2-3; the D is unclear. The sequencing input was spleen. CDR3 protein: CASGEPAETLYF. The CDR3 bases that were read are TGTGCCAGCGGTGAGCCTGCAGAAACGCTGTAT.